These 8 T cell receptor beta chains were all obtained from the same sample, sequenced in a study of sequential checkpoint blockade in melanoma. Sequenced by immunoSEQ multiplex PCR; TCRdb stores in-frame clones only, minus some. The sample lists around 41,000 clones, roughly 89% occurring once. Treatment defined: randomized to nivolumab then ipilimumab (arm A) or the reverse (arm B). Sequenced here: CD8+ T cells sorted from blood (inferred from file names), sampled from a patient given nivolumab and ipilimumab in sequence. The source of these receptors is a human donor with melanoma.

This sequence joins TRBV5-5 and TRBJ2-7; TRBD1 is a possible D gene (7 bases). V gave up 0 bases and J gave up 3 bases, with 10 bases separating them. This CDR3 contains 14 residues. Germline V gene lookup returns CDR1 SGHKS and CDR2 YYEKEE (reference sequence). The CDR3 here is CASSLARGDYEQYF. DNA of the CDR3: TGTGCCAGCAGCTTGGCCAGGGGGGACTACGAGCAGTACTTC.

The V call is TRBV6-1, the J call TRBJ1-2; D remains unclear. The CDR3 contains 14 residues. From germline, CDR1 is MNHNS and CDR2 SASEGT. Trimming stripped 0 bases from V and 4 bases from J, with 9 bases between. CDR3 nucleotide sequence: TGTGCCAGCAGTGAAGCGGGGAGGGCCTATGGCTACACCTTC. Translation gives CASSEAGRAYGYTF.

The rearrangement joins TRBV19 to TRBJ2-7, with 8 bases identical to TRBD1. Germline V gives CDR1 LNHDA, CDR2 SQIVND (reference sequence). V dropped 4 bases and J dropped 3; count of bases not matched to a gene: 2. The CDR3 runs 13 residues. The DNA of the CDR3 is TGTGCCAGTAGTACCGGGACAGGCTACGAGCAGTACTTC. Amino acid sequence: CASSTGTGYEQYF. The variable domain in full, with the rest retrieved from reference TRBV19 and TRBJ2-7, is DGGITQSPKYLFRKEGQNVTLSCEQNLNHDAMYWYRQDPGQGLRLIYYSQIVNDFQKGDIAEGYSVSREKKESFPLTVTSAQKNPTAFYLCASSTGTGYEQYFGPGTRLTVT.

The chain joins TRBV27 to TRBJ2-1; the match to TRBD2 covers 9 bases. V lost 5 bases and J lost 10; bases outside the gene matches: 9. The CDR3 runs to 14 residues. The germline V gene has CDR1 MNHEY and CDR2 SMNVEV (reference sequence). The CDR3 spells CASSPGTSLKEQFF. The DNA of the CDR3 is TGTGCCAGCAGTCCGGGGACTAGCTTAAAAGAGCAGTTCTTC.

Only a few counts were recorded for this clone. The chain employs TRBV6-6 and TRBJ2-2, with D hard to call. V was shortened by 0 bases and J by 8 bases, with 4 bases between the two germline ends. This CDR3 has 12 residues. Germline-derived CDR1 and CDR2 are MNHNY and SVGAGI (reference sequence). CDR3 protein: CASSYSEGELFF. CDR3 bases: TGTGCCAGCAGTTACTCGGAGGGGGAGCTGTTTTTT.

This rearrangement joins TRBV10-3 to TRBJ1-1; D might be TRBD1 (5 bases). The ends were cut back, 6 bases at V and 5 bases at J, with 13 bases in the middle. Germline V lookup: CDR1 ENHRY, CDR2 SYGVKD. CDR3 length equals 13 residues. DNA of the CDR3: TGTGCCATCAGAGGGGCGGGGGATACTGAAGCTTTCTTT. It yields the protein CAIRGAGDTEAFF.

This clone has a handful of counts. The chain has TRBV11-2 and TRBJ1-5, with D uncertain. Germline loops: CDR1 SGHAT, CDR2 FQNNGV. Trimming left V 8 bases short and J 3 bases short, with 14 bases between. The CDR3 loop spans 14 amino acids. The CDR3 protein is CASGRAGNNQPQHF. Here the CDR3 DNA reads TGTGCCAGCGGCCGAGCGGGAAACAATCAGCCCCAGCATTTT.

The rearrangement joins TRBV7-6 to TRBJ2-1, with a possible D match to TRBD1 (6 bases). Germline V lookup: CDR1 SGHVS, CDR2 FNYEAQ. The CDR3 loop spans 14 amino acids. Trimming cost V 2 bases and J 7 bases, with 12 bases left between them. The CDR3 region is CASSLRDTGNEQFF. The DNA of the CDR3 is TGTGCCAGCAGCTTAAGGGACACTGGAAATGAGCAGTTCTTC.